This T cell receptor (beta chain) was obtained from a study of post-analysis software for immune sequencing data. Study information: In terms of disease course, relapsing-remitting, secondary progressive and progressive-relapsing multiple sclerosis were included. General study findings and limits: Multiple sclerosis patients had significantly lower normalized Chao1 diversity than controls. Samples from a shared batch, those prepared together, strongly co-clustered by F measure.

This clonotype was counted between two and nine times. Antigen specificity is unknown. Unique molecular identifiers were built into the TCR beta cDNA libraries. Researchers reported approximately 480,000 cDNA molecules coming from approximately 0.95 to 9.8 million T cells. MiXCR was run by TCRdb on the PCR reads, yielding one entry per CDR3 protein. Of 750,000 to 900,000 distinct CDR3 sequences listed, under 60% are singletons. Material: blood. This clonotype was obtained from a girl aged 5-17 years with multiple sclerosis.

The CDR3 is CSVSGRQDNEQFF. CDR3 nucleotide sequence: TGCAGTGTAAGCGGGAGACAGGACAATGAGCAGTTCTTC. The chain joins TRBV20-1 to TRBJ2-1; TRBD2 matches at 8 bases. V trimming: 7 bases; J trimming: 5 bases; junction bases outside the gene matches: 7. The CDR3 covers 13 residues. Germline V gene sequence: CDR1 DFQATT, CDR2 SNEGSKA (reference sequence).